The 17 T cell receptor beta chains given below trace back to one sample, sequenced in a study of blood T cell repertoires in COVID-19. Generated by immunoSEQ multiplex PCR, the TCRdb table keeps only in-frame clones and is missing some. The repertoire holds 200,000 to 250,000 clones, with approximately 82% as singletons. The sequencing input was peripheral blood. These receptors were collected from a woman of 80 years or more with active or convalescent COVID-19.

This chain connects TRBV3-1 (or the pseudogene TRBV3-2) to TRBJ2-1; 11 bases are a match to TRBD2. The CDR3 spans 17 residues. V trimming: 4 bases; J trimming: 5 bases; junction bases outside the gene matches: 10. CDR1 and CDR2 from the germline V gene are LGHDT and YNNKEL (reference sequence). The CDR3 coding sequence is TGTGCCAGCAGCCCCCCCGGGGGACTAGCGGCAGACAATGAGCAGTTCTTC. This translates into CASSPPGGLAADNEQFF.

J is TRBJ2-5 and V is TRBV29-1; 9 bases agree with TRBD1. The junction had 1 base not matched to a gene; V was cut back by 0 bases and J by 5 bases. Germline V gene data show CDR1 as SQVTM and CDR2 as ANQGSEA. This CDR3 contains 13 residues. The CDR3 region is CSVEEQGAETQYF. In nucleotides, the CDR3 is TGCAGCGTTGAAGAACAGGGGGCGGAGACCCAGTACTTC.

A word on this clone: Distinct nucleotide sequences in the sample also encode this CDR3. The chain combines TRBV5-1 with TRBJ1-4, with 9 bases that match TRBD1. The CDR3 is 14 residues long. Germline-derived CDR1 and CDR2 are SGHRS and YFSETQ. J gave up 7 bases and V 4 bases, and 5 bases lay outside the gene matches. CDR3 coding DNA: TGCGCCAGCAGCCCGGGACAGGGAGGTGAAAAACTGTTTTTT. This gives the protein CASSPGQGGEKLFF. Based on the CDR3 plus reference TRBV5-1 and TRBJ1-4, the full variable domain is KAGVTQTPRYLIKTRGQQVTLSCSPISGHRSVSWYQQTPGQGLQFLFEYFSETQRNKGNFPGRFSGRQFSNSRSEMNVSTLELGDSALYLCASSPGQGGEKLFFGSGTQLSVL.

The gene calls are TRBV28 and TRBJ1-5, with D perhaps TRBD1 (6 bases). The CDR3 loop spans 16 amino acids. Looked up from germline, CDR1 is MDHEN and CDR2 is SYDVKM. V was trimmed by 6 bases and J by 9 bases, leaving 24 bases between them. The CDR3 sequence is CASRRAGQTVGRPQHF. CDR3 DNA sequence: TGTGCCAGCAGACGAGCCGGACAGACGGTCGGTCGGCCCCAGCATTTT.

The J gene is TRBJ1-1, the V gene TRBV30; D call uncertain. The germline V gene encodes CDR1 GTSNPN and CDR2 SVGIG (reference sequence). V was trimmed by 0 bases and J by 11 bases, leaving 13 bases between them. The CDR3 contains 12 residues. The CDR3 here is CAWSVGRPRAFF. CDR3 DNA: TGTGCCTGGAGTGTAGGTCGACCCAGGGCTTTCTTT.

The CDR3 sequence: CASSPGQFGKLFF. Here the CDR3 DNA reads TGTGCCAGCAGCCCAGGACAGTTCGGAAAACTGTTTTTT. The rearrangement links TRBV7-9 to TRBJ1-4; TRBD1 is a possible D gene (6 bases). CDR1 and CDR2 (germline): SEHNR, FQNEAQ (reference sequence). The CDR3 loop spans 13 amino acids. Trimming removed 5 bases at V and 10 bases at J, with 14 bases between.

The rearrangement joins TRBV7-2 to TRBJ1-1; 8 bases agree with TRBD1. With V trimmed by 1 base and J by 4 bases, 5 bases remained unmatched. Germline V lookup: CDR1 SGHTA, CDR2 FQGNSA. The CDR3 runs 15 residues. Here the CDR3 DNA reads TGTGCCAGCAGCTTAGTCCCAGGGGGCATCACTGAAGCTTTCTTT. This sequence encodes CASSLVPGGITEAFF.

V is TRBV4-1 and J is TRBJ2-3, with D perhaps TRBD2 (6 bases). Germline V gene sequence: CDR1 MGHRA, CDR2 YSYEKL. The CDR3 runs 17 residues. V was trimmed by 3 bases and J by 0 bases, leaving 16 bases between them. The DNA for the CDR3 is TGCGCCAGCAGCCACACCGACGGGAGTACTAGCACAGATACGCAGTATTTT. It codes for CASSHTDGSTSTDTQYF.

The V call is TRBV12-3 or TRBV12-4, the J call TRBJ2-5, with 7 bases fitting TRBD1. The CDR3 loop spans 13 amino acids. The junction had 4 bases not matched to a gene; V was cut back by 6 bases and J by 3 bases. CDR3 residues: CASRPGQEETQYF. As DNA, the CDR3 is TGTGCCAGCAGACCAGGACAGGAAGAGACCCAGTACTTC.

The gene calls are TRBV28 and TRBJ1-1, with D uncertain. This CDR3 is built from 13 residues. Germline CDR1 reads MDHEN; CDR2 reads SYDVKM. With 2 bases removed from V and 6 bases from J, the gap between germline ends came to 10 bases. CDR3 nucleotides: TGTGCCAGCAGTTTACCCGGGGTGGCTGAAGCTTTCTTT. Encoded protein: CASSLPGVAEAFF.

The V gene is TRBV5-1, the J gene TRBJ1-4, with D unclear. Per the germline V gene, CDR1 is SGHRS and CDR2 is YFSETQ. This CDR3 spans 15 amino acids. Trimming removed 0 bases at V and 6 bases at J, with 12 bases between. The CDR3 loop reads CASSLGRSSDEKLFF. The CDR3 DNA reads TGCGCCAGCAGCTTGGGGAGGTCCAGCGATGAAAAACTGTTTTTT. The complete variable domain, with remaining parts taken from reference TRBV5-1 and TRBJ1-4, reads KAGVTQTPRYLIKTRGQQVTLSCSPISGHRSVSWYQQTPGQGLQFLFEYFSETQRNKGNFPGRFSGRQFSNSRSEMNVSTLELGDSALYLCASSLGRSSDEKLFFGSGTQLSVL.

The chain combines TRBV5-1 with TRBJ2-7; 11 bases match TRBD1. The CDR3 runs to 14 residues. The trim removed 3 bases at V and 6 bases at J, leaving 5 bases unmatched. Germline values: CDR1 SGHRS, CDR2 YFSETQ. The chain's CDR3 is CASSWGDRGTEQYF. In DNA, the CDR3 is TGCGCCAGCAGCTGGGGGGACAGGGGGACCGAGCAGTACTTC.

The gene calls are TRBV3-1 (or the pseudogene TRBV3-2) and TRBJ2-7; 7 positions match TRBD2. The ends lost 3 bases at V and 0 bases at J; junction bases unmatched: 8. This CDR3 comprises 16 residues. The germline V gene has CDR1 LGHDT and CDR2 YNNKEL (reference sequence). DNA for the CDR3: TGTGCCAGCAGCCACTATGGGGGGGGATCCTCCTACGAGCAGTACTTC. Encoded protein: CASSHYGGGSSYEQYF.

The chain links TRBV6-5 to TRBJ2-7; no definite D call. Germline assignment: CDR1 MNHEY and CDR2 SVGAGI. There are 12 residues in the CDR3. With 8 bases removed from V and 1 base from J, the gap between germline ends came to 9 bases. The CDR3 is CASSLRSYEQYF. The CDR3 DNA follows: TGTGCCAGCTCTCTTCGGTCCTACGAGCAGTACTTC.

Only one count was recorded for this clone. This rearrangement joins TRBV5-1 to TRBJ1-2; no firm D call. The V and J ends lost 0 bases and 0 bases respectively, with 12 bases between them. The CDR3 sequence is 16 residues long. The germline V gene has CDR1 SGHRS and CDR2 YFSETQ. The CDR3 spells CASSLGGGGPNYGYTF. The DNA of the CDR3 is TGCGCCAGCAGCTTGGGGGGTGGAGGACCTAACTATGGCTACACCTTC.

This sequence joins TRBV12-3 or TRBV12-4 and TRBJ1-1; D ambiguous. The CDR3 has 13 amino acids. Trimming removed 6 bases from V and 1 base from J, with 9 bases in between. The CDR3 region has the DNA TGTGCCAGCAGCCCCACAAGGAACACTGAAGCTTTCTTT. This encodes CASSPTRNTEAFF.

This chain connects TRBV7-2 to TRBJ1-3; no definite D call. This CDR3 region has 13 residues. V dropped 5 bases and J dropped 5 bases, with 10 bases sitting between them. Germline CDR1 and CDR2: SGHTA and FQGNSA. The CDR3 is CASSPRNRNTIYF. CDR3 nucleotides: TGTGCCAGCAGCCCCCGTAACAGAAACACCATATATTTT. Using reference TRBV7-2 and TRBJ1-3 for the parts outside the CDR3, the full variable domain is GAGVSQSPSNKVTEKGKDVELRCDPISGHTALYWYRQSLGQGLEFLIYFQGNSAPDKSGLPSDRFSAERTGGSVSTLTIQRTQQEDSAVYLCASSPRNRNTIYFGEGSWLTVV.